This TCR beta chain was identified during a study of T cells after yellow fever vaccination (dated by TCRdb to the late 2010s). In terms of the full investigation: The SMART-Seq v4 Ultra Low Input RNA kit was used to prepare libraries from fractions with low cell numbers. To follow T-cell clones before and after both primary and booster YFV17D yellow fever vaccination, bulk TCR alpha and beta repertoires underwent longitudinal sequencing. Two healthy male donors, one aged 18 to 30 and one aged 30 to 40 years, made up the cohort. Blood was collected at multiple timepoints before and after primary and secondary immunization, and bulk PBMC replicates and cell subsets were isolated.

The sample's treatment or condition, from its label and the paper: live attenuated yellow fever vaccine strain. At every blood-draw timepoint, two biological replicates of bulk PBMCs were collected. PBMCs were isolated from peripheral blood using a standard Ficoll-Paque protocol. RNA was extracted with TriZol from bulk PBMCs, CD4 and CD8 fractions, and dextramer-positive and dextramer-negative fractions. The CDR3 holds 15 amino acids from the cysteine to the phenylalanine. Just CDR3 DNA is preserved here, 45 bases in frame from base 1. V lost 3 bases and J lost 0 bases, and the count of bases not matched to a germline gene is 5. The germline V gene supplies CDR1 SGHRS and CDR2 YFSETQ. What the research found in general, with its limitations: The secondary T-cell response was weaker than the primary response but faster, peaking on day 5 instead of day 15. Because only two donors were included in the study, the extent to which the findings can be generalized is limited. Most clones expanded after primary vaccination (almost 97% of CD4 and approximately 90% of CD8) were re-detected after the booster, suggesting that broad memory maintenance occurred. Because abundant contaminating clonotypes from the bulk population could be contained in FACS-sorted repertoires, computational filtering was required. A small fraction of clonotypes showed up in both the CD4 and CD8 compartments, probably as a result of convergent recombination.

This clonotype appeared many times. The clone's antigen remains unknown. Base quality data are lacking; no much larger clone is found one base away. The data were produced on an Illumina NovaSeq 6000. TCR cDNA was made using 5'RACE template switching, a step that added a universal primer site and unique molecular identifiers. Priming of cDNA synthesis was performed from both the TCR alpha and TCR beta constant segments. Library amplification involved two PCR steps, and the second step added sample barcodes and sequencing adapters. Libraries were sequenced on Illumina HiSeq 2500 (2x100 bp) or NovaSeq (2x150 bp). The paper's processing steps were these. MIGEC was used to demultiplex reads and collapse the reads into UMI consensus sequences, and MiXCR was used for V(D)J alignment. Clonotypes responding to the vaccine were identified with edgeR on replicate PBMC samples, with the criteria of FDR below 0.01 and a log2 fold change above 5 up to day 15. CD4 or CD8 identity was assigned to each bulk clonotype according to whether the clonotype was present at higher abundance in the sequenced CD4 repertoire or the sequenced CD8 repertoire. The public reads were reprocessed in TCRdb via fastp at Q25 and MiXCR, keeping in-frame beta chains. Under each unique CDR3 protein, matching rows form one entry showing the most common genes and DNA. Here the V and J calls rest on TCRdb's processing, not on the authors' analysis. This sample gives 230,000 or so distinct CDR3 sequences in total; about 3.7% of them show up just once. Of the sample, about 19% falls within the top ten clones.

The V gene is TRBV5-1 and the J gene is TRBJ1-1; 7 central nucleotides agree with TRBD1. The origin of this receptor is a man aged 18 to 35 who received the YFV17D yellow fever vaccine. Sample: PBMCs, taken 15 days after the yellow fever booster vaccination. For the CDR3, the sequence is CASSSGTAMNTEAFF. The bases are TGCGCCAGCAGCTCCGGGACAGCCATGAACACTGAAGCTTTCTTT.